The source of this T cell receptor (beta chain) is a study of T cells in Graves' hyperthyroidism and ophthalmopathy (dated by TCRdb to the late 2010s). Broadly, across the study: Peripheral blood was collected at initial diagnosis, before any treatment. TCR V-J signatures able to tell the groups apart were searched for in a discovery cohort of approximately 95 patients, of whom roughly 42 had Graves' ophthalmopathy and around 56 had stable Graves' hyperthyroidism. An independent validation cohort of about 19 hyperthyroidism patients and 17 patients who later progressed to ophthalmopathy tested prospective prediction of ophthalmopathy. The approximately 90 discovery patients were randomly split 7:3 into training and test sets. Thyroid tissue and blood T-cell repertoires from about six Graves' hyperthyroidism patients were also compared in the study. Following sampling, methimazole starting at 30 mg daily was given to hyperthyroidism patients, and high-dose intravenous methylprednisolone was given to ophthalmopathy patients. The paper reports TCR Vbeta CDR3 sequencing of about 140 peripheral blood samples: around 45 ophthalmopathy, approximately 74 hyperthyroidism and around 17 progressor patients.

Amplification of TCR beta CDR3 regions was carried out from RNA transcripts. A first-round RT-PCR of the TCR CDR3 used the HTBI primer set with the Qiagen OneStep RT-PCR kit. A second multiplex PCR round built the libraries, followed by size selection and purification. The libraries were sequenced on an Illumina HiSeq2000 using paired-end 100 bp reads. The authors' pipeline ran thus. SOAPnuke was used to process the raw data, with reads discarded if the reads contained adapters or uncalled bases, had a mean Phred below 15, or lacked an exact constant-primer or identifier match. High-quality paired reads were merged using COPE v1.2.5, and each unique nucleotide sequence was defined as a clonotype. MiTCR v1.1 was used to align clonotypes to the IMGT TRBV, TRBD and TRBJ reference segments. Analysis was restricted to V-J combinations with a frequency above 0.0001, which covered about 99% of repertoires. The TCS score was defined as the ratio of F50 (clonal expansion) to E x V (chaos), calculated using BLOSUM62-based TCRdist between CDR3 peptides within each V-J. Welch's t-statistics and random forest reduced 500 to 550 V-J features to 13, which were used in a naive Bayes classifier (R e1071). TCRdb reran the public reads through fastp at Q25 and MiXCR, keeping productive beta chains. Each record represents a unique CDR3 protein, reported with the most common genes and DNA among its rows. For this entry, the V and J calls and clone size follow TCRdb and not the study's own pipeline. The sample data list about 500,000 distinct CDR3 sequences, and around an eighth of these were observed just once. Of the sample, roughly 17% is held by the ten largest clones.

For CDR1 and CDR2, the germline V gene (reference sequence) lists LGHDT and YNNKEL. The CDR3 goes from the cysteine to the phenylalanine over 17 residues. Just CDR3 DNA is preserved here, 51 bases in frame from base 1. V has 1 base trimmed and J has 4 bases trimmed; junction bases matching no gene number 6. This clonotype has only a few counts. Its antigen is still unknown. It has no much larger one-base neighbor in the sample; base qualities were not kept. Stable Graves' hyperthyroidism was defined as the absence of progression to ophthalmopathy over 18 months of follow-up. Hyperthyroidism patients were aged 18 to 65 years and newly diagnosed, with disease duration of less than 2 months. Patients with uncontrolled infections, other autoimmune diseases, pregnancy or lactation were excluded. Diagnoses relied on clinical symptoms, serum thyroxine and TRAb, thyroid ultrasound and orbital computed tomography. PBMCs were isolated from approximately 10 ml of fresh peripheral blood by Ficoll-Paque density gradient centrifugation. Total RNA was extracted using Trizol reagent, and RNA quality was assessed on an Agilent 2100 Bioanalyzer.

Findings and caveats that apply to the study as a whole: Most expanded thyroid clonotypes (frequency above 0.001) were also found in blood, which suggests that blood repertoires may mirror thyroid immune responses. In validation, progression to ophthalmopathy was predicted by the model with around 70% sensitivity and about 72% specificity, a median of about 6.8 months before onset. In cross-validation, a model built on a 13 V-J signature told ophthalmopathy apart from stable hyperthyroidism with approximately 90% sensitivity and about 81% specificity, and in testing the same model reached 80%/75%. No statistical method was used to set the sample size in advance, and investigators knew the group allocation.

Source material: blood. This TCR came from a young woman with Graves' hyperthyroidism. The receptor chain draws on TRBV3-1 and TRBJ2-2, and 10 junctional nucleotides match TRBD2. Read as DNA, the sequence is TGTGCCAGCAGCCAAGTCCTGAGCGGGAGGGCCACCGGGGAGCTGTTTTTT. Its product reads: CASSQVLSGRATGELFF.